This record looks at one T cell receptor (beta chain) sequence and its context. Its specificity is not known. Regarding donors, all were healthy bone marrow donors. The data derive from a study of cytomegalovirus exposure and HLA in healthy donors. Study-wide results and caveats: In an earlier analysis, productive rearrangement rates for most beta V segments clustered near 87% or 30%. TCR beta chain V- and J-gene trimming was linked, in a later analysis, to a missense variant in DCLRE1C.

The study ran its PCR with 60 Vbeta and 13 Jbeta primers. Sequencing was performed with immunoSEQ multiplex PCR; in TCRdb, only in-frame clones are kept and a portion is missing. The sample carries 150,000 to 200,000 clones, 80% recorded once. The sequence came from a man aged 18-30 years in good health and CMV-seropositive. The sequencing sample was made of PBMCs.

The CDR3 protein is CASRHTGQGDTQPQHF. CDR3 coding DNA: TGTGCCAGCAGACACACCGGACAGGGCGATACTCAGCCCCAGCATTTT. V is TRBV6-4 and J is TRBJ1-5; TRBD1 agrees at 8 bases. The germline CDR1 and CDR2 sequences are MRHNA and SNTAGT. CDR3 length: 16 residues. V lost 6 bases to trimming and J lost 6 bases; unmatched junction nucleotides: 13.